This note documents a single T cell receptor (beta chain) sequence. This CDR3 contains 14 residues. V was trimmed by 6 bases and J by 2 bases, leaving 14 bases between them. Looked up from germline, CDR1 is SQVTM and CDR2 is ANQGSEA. The data were taken from a study of blood T cell repertoires in COVID-19. In the study overall: There were acute and convalescent COVID-19 samples, and they came from the United States, Italy and Spain. Sources were T cells, B-cell-depleted T cells, or PBMCs; the material itself was cDNA or gDNA.

The authors' processing: Estimation of nucleated cell counts was performed using reference gene primer amplification. The method was immunoSEQ multiplex PCR; TCRdb's version includes in-frame clones alone and lacks a portion of them. Clone size and the V and J calls come from that table; the DNA yielded D and trimming. The sample consists of more than 350,000 clones, more than 75% of them appearing once. The chain combines TRBV29-1 with TRBJ2-1; weak D call: TRBD1 (5 bases). What was sequenced was peripheral blood. This receptor was identified in a woman between 25 and 40 years old with COVID-19, enrolled during active disease. CDR3 amino acids: CSVQGKRAYNEQFF. The CDR3 DNA follows: TGCAGCGTGCAGGGTAAAAGGGCCTACAATGAGCAGTTCTTC.